This section outlines one T cell receptor (beta chain) sequence together with its context. This clone's antigen is unknown. No quality values exist for individual bases; no much larger clone is one base distant. The protocol used for the library was the immunoSEQ multiplex PCR assay. TCRdb provides this immuneACCESS table in a form limited to in-frame rearrangements. Some clones are lacking; in checked studies, under half of them reflect an unresolved V gene, and why the rest are absent is not known. Recorded for this sample are fewer than 40,000 clones; around nine tenths of them occurred a single time. The ten largest clones capture around 0.41% of the sample. CDR1 SGHTA and CDR2 FQGNSA were looked up in the germline V gene. The germline ends are 12 bases apart after V is trimmed by 4 bases and J by 6 bases. From its cysteine to its phenylalanine, the CDR3 spans 13 amino acids. Solely the CDR3 DNA is kept, with 39 bases framed from the first base.

This record comes from a study of T cell changes during pregnancy in multiple sclerosis (dated by TCRdb to about 2019). With respect to the entire study: Changes in the T cell repertoire over the course of pregnancy were examined in this study in women with multiple sclerosis.

The starting material was CD4+ T cells from peripheral blood mononuclear cells, obtained in the second trimester of pregnancy. The chain is made from TRBV7-2 and TRBJ1-1; TRBD1 is a weak D gene call, 6 bases matching. This TCR was recovered from a female donor with multiple sclerosis, enrolled in a pregnancy study. The encoded CDR3 is CASSSRQEAEAFF. The sequenced DNA is TGTGCCAGCAGCTCTCGACAGGAAGCTGAAGCTTTCTTT.